A single sample gave rise to the 21 T cell receptor beta chains below, sequenced in a study of shared clonotypes between healthy human individuals (TCRdb year 2020). The library was built by means of the immunoSEQ multiplex PCR assay. TCRdb's version of the immuneACCESS table is confined to in-frame rearrangements and falls short of the full clone set. An unresolved V gene accounts for under half of the shortfall where checked; the remainder is of unknown origin. Within this sample are over a million clones, with around three quarters of them counted one time only. The ten largest clones take up more than 0.55% of the sample. What was sequenced was memory CD4+ T cells from PBMCs. Reading the label with the study, this specimen's cell subset or site is: CD45RA-negative fraction. The receptors come from a young man in good health. Some clones in this sample may be carry-over from other donors' samples.

This rearrangement joins TRBV7-6 to TRBJ2-7, with D unclear. Germline CDR1 and CDR2: SGHVS and FNYEAQ. Trimming removed 1 base at V and 5 bases at J, with 6 bases between. The CDR3 loop spans 12 amino acids. CDR3 amino acids: CASSLDPNEQYF. The CDR3, as DNA: TGTGCCAGCAGCTTAGACCCTAACGAGCAGTACTTC. The full variable domain, its missing parts supplied by reference TRBV7-6 and TRBJ2-7, is GAGVSQSPRYKVTKRGQDVALRCDPISGHVSLYWYRQALGQGPEFLTYFNYEAQQDKSGLPNDRFSAERPEGSISTLTIQRTEQRDSAMYRCASSLDPNEQYFGPGTRLTVT.

The genes are TRBV4-3 and TRBJ1-2, with D possibly being TRBD1 (5 bases). Trimming removed 4 bases at V and 0 bases at J, with 15 bases between. The germline CDR1 and CDR2 sequences are LGHNA and YSLEER. The CDR3 has 16 residues. CDR3 loop: CASSRTRDASNYGYTF. DNA of the CDR3: TGCGCCAGCAGCCGGACGAGGGACGCTTCTAACTATGGCTACACCTTC.

This clone was detected only once. This chain links TRBV6-5 with TRBJ1-5; D remains unclear. The germline V gene encodes CDR1 MNHEY and CDR2 SVGAGI. V shed 0 bases and J shed 3 bases, with 9 bases lying between them. The CDR3 consists of 15 residues. The CDR3 here is CASSYSVGSNQPQHF. CDR3 in DNA: TGTGCCAGCAGTTACTCGGTGGGATCCAATCAGCCCCAGCATTTT.

There are a few counts of this clone. The sample carries other DNA sequences with the same CDR3. The rearrangement joins TRBV28 to TRBJ1-2, with TRBD1 identical over 7 bases. CDR3 length: 12 amino acids. Germline V CDR1 and CDR2: MDHEN, SYDVKM. V gave up 6 bases and J gave up 4 bases; unmatched junction bases: 2. CDR3 in DNA: TGTGCCAGCAGGGGGACAGCCTATGGCTACACCTTC. It encodes CASRGTAYGYTF.

The V and J genes are TRBV19 and TRBJ2-7; D might be TRBD1 (6 bases). With 1 base removed from V and 3 bases from J, the gap between germline ends came to 16 bases. Germline V gene lookup returns CDR1 LNHDA and CDR2 SQIVND (reference sequence). This CDR3 region has 16 residues. The CDR3 DNA is TGTGCCAGTAGTATAGTGGGGGCTCCCAGCAACTACGAGCAGTACTTC. Its translation: CASSIVGAPSNYEQYF.

The sample holds one count of this clone. CDR3 bases: TGTGCCAGCAGTAGGGACGAGGTAAAGGGTGAAGAGCAGTACTTC. Translated: CASSRDEVKGEEQYF. The chain combines TRBV6-6 with TRBJ2-7; D tentatively fits TRBD1 or TRBD2 (5 bases each). V was shortened by 5 bases and J by 7 bases, with 21 bases between the two germline ends. The CDR3 runs to 15 residues. Germline-derived CDR1 and CDR2 are MNHNY and SVGAGI (reference sequence).

The chain recombines TRBV19 with TRBJ2-7; D not certain. The CDR3 runs to 15 residues. Germline V gene lookup returns CDR1 LNHDA and CDR2 SQIVND (reference sequence). Trimming stripped 3 bases from V and 2 bases from J, with 14 bases between. This chain's CDR3 is CASSIRAGHAYEQYF. The CDR3 DNA reads as TGTGCCAGTAGTATTCGGGCAGGCCATGCCTACGAGCAGTACTTC.

Ten or more counts support this clone. The V call is TRBV11-2, the J call TRBJ1-4; 9 bases are shared with TRBD1. Germline CDR1 is SGHAT and CDR2 is FQNNGV. Trimming at V came to 3 bases and at J to 8 bases, leaving 4 bases not matched to a gene. This CDR3 has 14 residues. The CDR3 DNA is TGTGCCAGCAGCTTTGGACAGGGGACAGAAAAACTGTTTTTT. Its translation: CASSFGQGTEKLFF.

This clone was counted a single time. The V call is TRBV4-1, the J call TRBJ2-3; 15 nucleotides match TRBD2. V shed 1 base and J 3 bases; nucleotides not matched to a gene: 8. The CDR3 spans 19 residues. Germline V CDR1 and CDR2: MGHRA, YSYEKL. CDR3 in amino acids: CASSQGGLAGGPRTDTQYF. The CDR3 region has the DNA TGCGCCAGCAGCCAAGGAGGACTAGCGGGAGGGCCAAGGACAGATACGCAGTATTTT.

The chain links TRBV2 to TRBJ2-5, with a possible D match to TRBD2 (5 bases). CDR3 length: 16 amino acids. The germline V gene has CDR1 SNHLY and CDR2 FYNNEI. V was cut by 3 bases and J by 4 bases, with 18 bases left in between. The CDR3 region is CASSEEAPYFGETQYF. The DNA of the CDR3 is TGTGCCAGCAGTGAGGAGGCACCCTATTTCGGAGAGACCCAGTACTTC.

This chain uses TRBV7-2 with TRBJ1-5; D is possibly TRBD1 (6 bases). The CDR3 has 14 amino acids. Looked up from germline, CDR1 is SGHTA and CDR2 is FQGNSA. Trimming stripped 4 bases from V and 3 bases from J, with 10 bases between. The CDR3 nucleotides read TGTGCCAGCAGCTCCACAGGGACCAATCAGCCCCAGCATTTT. Translation gives CASSSTGTNQPQHF.

This clone is a singleton in its sample. This chain connects TRBV20-1 to TRBJ1-2; tentatively, D is TRBD1 (5 bases). V lost 5 bases, J lost 8 bases, and 12 bases lay in between. This CDR3 is built from 11 residues. Germline V lookup: CDR1 DFQATT, CDR2 SNEGSKA (reference sequence). CDR3 DNA: TGCAGTGCTCGGATGGGACCCGGCTACACCTTC. Amino acids: CSARMGPGYTF.

The chain employs TRBV25-1 and TRBJ1-1, with a possible D match to TRBD1 (6 bases). V was trimmed by 8 bases and J by 5 bases, leaving 12 bases between them. The CDR3 has 12 residues. The germline V gene encodes CDR1 MGHDK and CDR2 SYGVNS. The CDR3 DNA sequence: TGTGCCAGCGGGGGGCGTTATACTGAAGCTTTCTTT. The encoded protein is CASGGRYTEAFF.

The chain joins TRBV25-1 to TRBJ2-7, with 7 bases fitting TRBD2. Trimming removed 3 bases from V and 5 bases from J; junction bases left unmatched: 13. The CDR3 loop spans 16 amino acids. CDR1 MGHDK and CDR2 SYGVNS come from the germline V gene. The CDR3 DNA follows: TGTGCCAGCAGTGATTTGGGCGGGAGATTCACGGACGAGCAGTACTTC. Protein product: CASSDLGGRFTDEQYF.

A remark on this clone: This probably arose from a read error, given a far larger clone one base away. V and J are TRBV6-1 and TRBJ1-1; D not resolved. CDR3 length equals 11 residues. V was clipped by 8 bases and J by 1 base, with 5 bases between them. Germline CDR1 reads MNHNS; CDR2 reads SASEGT. This chain's CDR3 is CASGRNTEAFF. Here the CDR3 DNA reads TGTGCCAGCGGGAGGAACACTGAAGCTTTCTTT.

This sequence joins TRBV9 and TRBJ2-3; 9 nucleotides agree with TRBD2. The germline CDR1 and CDR2 sequences are SGDLS and YYNGEE. CDR3 size: 15 residues. The ends lost 3 bases at V and 5 bases at J; junction bases unmatched: 7. The CDR3 DNA is TGTGCCAGCAGCGCAGGGCGGGAGGGGAGAGATACGCAGTATTTT. Translating gives CASSAGREGRDTQYF.

A note on this clone: A read error may account for a junction end that differs from germline. CDR3 coding DNA: TGTGCCAGCAGTTACTCGGGGCGGACCTTTTTT. Translating it yields CASSYSGRTFF. This chain uses TRBV6-5 with TRBJ1-1, with a weak D call TRBD1 (5 bases). The CDR3 has 11 residues. CDR1 MNHEY and CDR2 SVGAGI come from the germline V gene.

The CDR3 loop reads CASSHPGTSGYEQYF. The CDR3 DNA reads as TGTGCCAGCAGTCATCCTGGGACTAGCGGGTACGAGCAGTACTTC. This sequence joins TRBV11-2 and TRBJ2-7, with TRBD2 identical over 12 bases. The V gene end was trimmed by 6 bases and the J gene end by 4 bases; junction bases not matched to a gene: 7. This CDR3 has 15 amino acids. Germline V gene sequence: CDR1 SGHAT, CDR2 FQNNGV.

The chain is built from TRBV11-1 and TRBJ2-7; possibly TRBD2 for D (5 bases). The V gene's germline CDR1 is SGHAT and CDR2 FQDESV (reference sequence). CDR3 length: 15 amino acids. The germline V and J ends were trimmed by 5 bases and 3 bases, with 17 bases remaining between them. CDR3 sequence: CASSRPGGGDYEQYF. The CDR3 DNA follows: TGTGCCAGCAGCCGGCCAGGTGGAGGTGACTACGAGCAGTACTTC.

This chain links TRBV4-1 with TRBJ2-3, with D perhaps given as TRBD1 or TRBD2 (7 bases each). The germline gives CDR1 MGHRA, CDR2 YSYEKL. The CDR3 is 16 amino acids. The V and J ends lost 4 bases and 4 bases respectively, with 18 bases between them. DNA of the CDR3: TGCGCCAGCAGCCGGGGGGACAGCGGGACCTCAGATACGCAGTATTTT. Translating gives CASSRGDSGTSDTQYF.

The chain carries TRBV28 and TRBJ2-3; 8 positions agree with TRBD2. The V segment lost 4 bases and the J segment 2 bases; nucleotides outside the gene matches: 8. This CDR3 is 16 amino acids long. The V gene's germline CDR1 is MDHEN and CDR2 SYDVKM. In DNA, the CDR3 is TGTGCCAGCAGTTCGACCCGACTAGCGACCACAGATACGCAGTATTTT. It encodes CASSSTRLATTDTQYF.